A single sample is the source of the 28 T cell receptor beta chains below, sequenced in a study of T cells in AML relapse after transplant. Amplification used RNA template and a modified RACE PCR instead of multiplex PCR. TCRdb redid the calling of the PCR reads with MiXCR, one entry per CDR3 protein. The sample consists of around 310 distinct CDR3 sequences, roughly 19% of them appearing once. The sample taken for sequencing was bone marrow. The receptors were gathered from a human donor in good health.

By its share, this clonotype is large. The chain couples TRBV12-3 or TRBV12-4 to TRBJ1-5, with D hard to call. The CDR3 has 15 residues. The V end lost 3 bases, the J end lost 6 bases, and 15 bases lay between the germline ends. DNA of the CDR3: TGTGCCAGCAGTTTCTGGACTGGTCCGAGTCAGCCCCAGCATTTT. Translating it yields CASSFWTGPSQPQHF.

This clonotype is large by share. The chain links TRBV4-3 to TRBJ2-6, with a possible D match to TRBD2 (6 bases). Germline-derived CDR1 and CDR2 are LGHNA and YSLEER. CDR3 length: 19 residues. Deletions cut 1 base from V and 0 bases from J, with 16 bases between. The CDR3 sequence is CASSQVIGGTGSGANVLTF. The CDR3 region has the DNA TGCGCCAGCAGCCAAGTCATAGGTGGGACTGGCTCTGGGGCCAACGTCCTGACTTTC.

This clonotype is deemed medium-sized. The genes are TRBV3-1 and TRBJ2-7; possibly TRBD1 or TRBD2 for D (6 bases each). The V end was cut by 1 base, the J end by 6 bases, with 19 bases between. CDR3 size: 16 residues. Germline assignment: CDR1 LGHDT and CDR2 YNNKEL (reference sequence). The CDR3 region is CASSQAGGGGWGEQYF. In nucleotides, the CDR3 is TGTGCCAGCAGCCAAGCCGGGGGCGGCGGTTGGGGCGAGCAGTACTTC.

This clonotype is deemed large (0.1 to 1%). The chain couples TRBV24-1 to TRBJ2-3; D gene ambiguous. CDR3 length: 15 residues. Per germline, CDR1 KGHDR and CDR2 SFDVKD. The V end lost 2 bases, the J end lost 2 bases, and 10 bases lay between the germline ends. CDR3 sequence reads: CATSDWGRSTDTQYF. The DNA for the CDR3 is TGTGCCACCAGTGATTGGGGAAGATCCACAGATACGCAGTATTTT.

This clonotype is termed large. The chain couples TRBV5-6 to TRBJ2-1, with 8 bases lining up with TRBD2. The CDR3 extends over 14 amino acids. From germline, CDR1 is SGHDT and CDR2 YYEEEE. V lost 1 base to trimming and J lost 6 bases; unmatched junction nucleotides: 3. The CDR3 nucleotides read TGTGCCAGCAGCTTGTTAAGCGGGGGCAATGAGCAGTTCTTC. Protein product: CASSLLSGGNEQFF.

This clonotype is deemed large. CDR3 nucleotide sequence: TGTGCCAGCGTTCGATTCTCCTCCTACAATGAGCAGTTCTTC. Residues: CASVRFSSYNEQFF. The chain joins TRBV12-3 or TRBV12-4 to TRBJ2-1; no clear D. V gave up 8 bases and J gave up 0 bases, with 11 bases separating them. The CDR3 consists of 14 residues.

By share of the sample, this clonotype is large (0.1 to 1%). The chain employs TRBV6-1 and TRBJ1-3, with D unclear. Germline V CDR1 and CDR2: MNHNS, SASEGT. The V end was cut by 6 bases, the J end by 2 bases, with 17 bases between. This CDR3 comprises 16 residues. The CDR3 region has the DNA TGTGCCAGCAGGGTAGTCCTCTCAAGTGCTGGAAACACCATATATTTT. This codes for CASRVVLSSAGNTIYF.

By share of the sample, this clonotype is large. The V gene is TRBV6-5, the J gene TRBJ1-6, with 7 positions matching TRBD1. Trimming removed 5 bases from V and 0 bases from J; junction bases left unmatched: 10. The CDR3 is made up of 18 amino acids. From germline, CDR1 is MNHEY and CDR2 SVGAGI. The CDR3 DNA is TGTGCCAGCAGTAATAACAGGGGAACAAGCTCCTATAATTCACCCCTCCACTTT. It yields the protein CASSNNRGTSSYNSPLHF.

This clonotype qualifies as medium-sized (0.01 to 0.1%). The genes are TRBV4-1 and TRBJ1-1; 7 bases align to TRBD1. The CDR3 has 14 residues. V gave up 4 bases and J gave up 1 base; unmatched junction bases: 3. The V gene's germline CDR1 is MGHRA and CDR2 YSYEKL. The CDR3 spells CASSLGQENTEAFF. Written as DNA, the CDR3 is TGCGCCAGCAGCCTTGGACAGGAGAACACTGAAGCTTTCTTT.

Within the sample, this clonotype is large. The gene calls are TRBV7-2 and TRBJ2-3, with D perhaps matching TRBD2 (7 bases). This CDR3 is 16 amino acids long. The germline gives CDR1 SGHTA, CDR2 FQGNSA. Between the trimmed V and J ends, which lost 3 bases and 4 bases, there was a span of 17 bases. The CDR3 nucleotides are TGTGCCAGCAGCTTTAGCCTGGGGGGGGCCCCAGATACGCAGTATTTT. It specifies CASSFSLGGAPDTQYF.

By its share, this clonotype is large (0.1 to 1%). This rearrangement joins TRBV4-1 to TRBJ2-7, with D unresolved. The germline V and J ends were trimmed by 4 bases and 2 bases, with 9 bases remaining between them. The CDR3 length is 13 residues. Germline loops: CDR1 MGHRA, CDR2 YSYEKL. The CDR3 coding sequence is TGCGCCAGCAGCCCCACCACGGCCTACGAGCAGTACTTC. Its translation: CASSPTTAYEQYF.

The rearrangement links TRBV12-2 to TRBJ2-5; the table names TRBD1, a call not compared with the DNA. TRBV12-2 is noted as a pseudogene. CDR3 length: 16 amino acids. The CDR3 is CVSRFNDWGNQETQYF. DNA of the CDR3: TGTGTAAGTCGCTTCAACGACTGGGGAAACCAAGAGACCCAGTACTTC.

By sample fraction, this clonotype is large. The chain joins TRBV10-3 to TRBJ2-3; 8 positions match TRBD2. CDR1 is ENHRY and CDR2 is SYGVKD in the germline V gene. The CDR3 totals 16 residues. V trimming: 2 bases; J trimming: 4 bases; junction bases outside the gene matches: 8. This CDR3 is CAISEPRLAPADTQYF. The CDR3 DNA reads TGTGCCATCAGTGAGCCGAGACTAGCGCCGGCAGATACGCAGTATTTT.

Sample share makes this clonotype medium-sized (0.01 to 0.1%). V usage is TRBV4-1 and J usage is TRBJ1-2, with D maybe TRBD1 (5 bases). V was trimmed by 1 base and J by 9 bases, leaving 12 bases between them. The CDR3 covers 13 residues. Germline CDR1 is MGHRA and CDR2 is YSYEKL. CDR3 nucleotides: TGCGCCAGCAGCCAAGTTAACGGGGCAAGCTACACCTTC. This sequence encodes CASSQVNGASYTF.

This clonotype is labeled as medium-sized. This rearrangement joins TRBV4-1 to TRBJ2-3; D is possibly TRBD2 (7 bases). Germline assignment: CDR1 MGHRA and CDR2 YSYEKL. This CDR3 is 16 amino acids long. Deletions cut 4 bases from V and 0 bases from J, with 14 bases between. CDR3 loop: CASSPRGQGSTDTQYF. CDR3 DNA sequence: TGCGCCAGCAGCCCGCGGGGGCAGGGGAGCACAGATACGCAGTATTTT.

Worth noting for this clonotype: Compared with germline, one end of the junction differs, possibly owing to a read error. The gene calls are TRBV5-6 and TRBJ2-7, with 9 bases lining up with TRBD1. The CDR3 consists of 14 residues. The germline gives CDR1 SGHDT, CDR2 YYEEEE. As DNA, the CDR3 is TGTGCCAGCAGCACCCGGGACAGGGCCTACGAGCGGTACTTC. Translated: CASSTRDRAYERYF.

In its sample, this clonotype ranks as medium-sized. The rearrangement joins TRBV10-3 to TRBJ2-7; 10 positions match TRBD2. The CDR3 length is 16 residues. V lost 10 bases to trimming and J lost 7 bases; unmatched junction nucleotides: 19. Germline V gene data show CDR1 as ENHRY and CDR2 as SYGVKD. The CDR3 sequence: CASRPTPAGGTGEQYF. CDR3 in DNA: TGTGCCAGCAGACCTACTCCAGCGGGGGGGACGGGGGAGCAGTACTTC.

This clonotype is large. The chain employs TRBV10-3 and TRBJ1-1; possibly TRBD1 for D (5 bases). Germline-derived CDR1 and CDR2 are ENHRY and SYGVKD. The CDR3 runs to 11 residues. V lost 6 bases and J 6 bases, leaving 8 bases between the germline ends. The CDR3 nucleotides read TGTGCCATCAGCCCAGGGTCTGAAGCTTTCTTT. This translates into CAISPGSEAFF.

By its share, this clonotype is large. The V and J genes are TRBV6-5 and TRBJ2-5; 7 bases align to TRBD2. The CDR3 sequence is 20 residues long. CDR1 and CDR2 from the germline V gene are MNHEY and SVGAGI. V was pared by 0 bases and J by 1 base, with 17 bases of the junction left unmatched. The CDR3 bases are TGTGCCAGCAGTTACTCTGGACCTCGGGACTACCGACCGTTCCAAGAGACCCAGTACTTC. Translating it yields CASSYSGPRDYRPFQETQYF.

This clonotype is large (0.1 to 1%) by share. The chain is built from TRBV7-2 and TRBJ2-2; D unclear. CDR1 is SGHTA, CDR2 FQGNSA, per germline. V was shortened by 4 bases and J by 6 bases, with 6 bases between the two germline ends. This CDR3 spans 12 amino acids. CDR3 amino acids: CASSSKPGELFF. The CDR3 DNA sequence: TGTGCCAGCAGCTCCAAGCCCGGGGAGCTGTTTTTT.

To note about this clonotype: The final CDR3 position lacks the conserved phenylalanine or tryptophan, pointing to a likely read error. This rearrangement joins TRBV3-1 to TRBJ1-2; D is unclear. From germline, CDR1 is LGHDT and CDR2 YNNKEL (reference sequence). The length of the CDR3 is 14 residues. The CDR3 loop reads CVSSQVSGSYGYTI. The DNA of the CDR3 is TGTGTCAGCAGCCAAGTTTCCGGAAGCTATGGCTACACCATC.

By share of the sample, this clonotype is large. The V gene is TRBV6-5, the J gene TRBJ2-7; 7 bases map to TRBD1. The CDR3 covers 16 residues. Germline loops: CDR1 MNHEY, CDR2 SVGAGI. Trimming took 2 bases from V and 4 from J; bases not matched to a gene: 11. The CDR3 protein is CASSYLPETGRYEQYF. In nucleotides, the CDR3 is TGTGCCAGCAGTTACCTCCCTGAGACAGGGAGATACGAGCAGTACTTC.

This clonotype is judged large. The V gene is TRBV3-1, the J gene TRBJ1-1, with a tentative D call TRBD1 (6 bases). CDR3 length: 13 amino acids. The germline V gene encodes CDR1 LGHDT and CDR2 YNNKEL (reference sequence). Trimming shortened V by 3 bases and J by 5 bases, and 10 bases separated the two germline ends. CDR3 in amino acids: CASSQPQGTEAFF. CDR3 bases: TGTGCCAGCAGCCAGCCACAGGGTACTGAAGCTTTCTTT.

This clonotype is labeled as large. The chain couples TRBV19 to TRBJ2-7; D remains ambiguous. This CDR3 region has 15 residues. CDR1 and CDR2 (germline): LNHDA, SQIVND (reference sequence). With 1 base removed from V and 1 base from J, the gap between germline ends came to 11 bases. The DNA of the CDR3 is TGTGCCAGTAGTATAGGTACACCGAAGTCCTACGAGCAGTACTTC. Encoded protein: CASSIGTPKSYEQYF.

This clonotype ranks as large. The chain's CDR3 is CASSLGTSWEDTQYF. DNA of the CDR3: TGTGCCAGCAGTTTAGGGACTAGCTGGGAAGATACGCAGTATTTT. V is TRBV27 and J is TRBJ2-3, with 9 bases lining up with TRBD2. The V gene's germline CDR1 is MNHEY and CDR2 SMNVEV (reference sequence). The CDR3 extends over 15 amino acids. The trim removed 2 bases at V and 5 bases at J, leaving 5 bases unmatched.

By share of the sample, this clonotype is large. The chain combines TRBV10-3 with TRBJ2-7, with 7 positions matching TRBD1. V lost 5 bases to trimming and J lost 2 bases; unmatched junction nucleotides: 0. CDR3 size: 12 residues. Germline-derived CDR1 and CDR2 are ENHRY and SYGVKD. CDR3 loop: CAISTGAYEQYF. CDR3 DNA: TGTGCCATCAGTACAGGGGCCTACGAGCAGTACTTC.

This clonotype ranks as large. CDR3 nucleotide sequence: TGCAGTGCTAGTGGGAACACTGAAGCTTTCTTT. It translates to CSASGNTEAFF. The chain links TRBV20-1 to TRBJ1-1; unclear D gene. The CDR3 sequence is 11 residues long. Germline assignment: CDR1 DFQATT and CDR2 SNEGSKA (reference sequence). V was pared by 3 bases and J by 1 base, with 3 bases between.

This clonotype is large (0.1 to 1%) by share. This sequence joins TRBV5-1 and TRBJ2-7, with D perhaps matching TRBD1 (5 bases). This CDR3 spans 14 amino acids. From germline, CDR1 is SGHRS and CDR2 YFSETQ. With 3 bases removed from V and 3 bases from J, the gap between germline ends came to 13 bases. The CDR3, as DNA: TGCGCCAGCAGCTGGTCCCAGGGCTACTACGAGCAGTACTTC. It translates to CASSWSQGYYEQYF.